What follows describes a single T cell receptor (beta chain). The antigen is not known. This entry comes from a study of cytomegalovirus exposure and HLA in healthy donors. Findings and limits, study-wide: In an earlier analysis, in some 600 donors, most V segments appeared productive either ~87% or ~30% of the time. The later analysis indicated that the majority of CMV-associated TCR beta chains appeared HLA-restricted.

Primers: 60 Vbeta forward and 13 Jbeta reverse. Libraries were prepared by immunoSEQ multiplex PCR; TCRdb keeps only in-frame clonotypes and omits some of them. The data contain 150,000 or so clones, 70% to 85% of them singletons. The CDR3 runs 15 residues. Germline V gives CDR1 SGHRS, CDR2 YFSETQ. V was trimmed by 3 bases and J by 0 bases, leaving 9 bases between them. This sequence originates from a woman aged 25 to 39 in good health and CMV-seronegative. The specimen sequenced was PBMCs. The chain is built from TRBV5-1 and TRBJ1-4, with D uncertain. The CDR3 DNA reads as TGCGCCAGCAGCTACGAACGAGCAACTAATGAAAAACTGTTTTTT. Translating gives CASSYERATNEKLFF.